A selection of T cell receptor beta chains follows, all from one sample in a study of CD4 T cells in relation to SARS-CoV-2 and coronaviruses. Their antigens remain unidentified. The table came from immunoSEQ multiplex PCR; TCRdb's copy has only in-frame clones and leaves some out. Of roughly 30,000 clones in the sample, about 80% are singletons; the top ten hold 20% to 25%. The sequenced material came from CD4+ T cells from PBMCs, cultured in vitro. These receptors were obtained from a human donor in good health. CDR3s include the opening cysteine and the closing phenylalanine or tryptophan. Expanded clones are given a class, and other clones once, few, many or no size at all.

v_gene,abundance,CDR3aa
TRBV29-1,NA,CSGRGGNVGNIQYF
TRBV11-1,NA,CASSLDRPYEQYF
TRBV4-2,once,CASSQATSGRAGEQFF
TRBV12-3/TRBV12-4,NA,CASRPAADTQYF
TRBV10-3,NA,CAISEGPQGGTEAFF
TRBV24-1,NA,CATSDGGRELQETQYF
TRBV4-1,NA,CASSRRTGGPRAEAFF
TRBV5-4,NA,CASRRRDRRSYGYTF
TRBV23-1,NA,CASSQSEGGSNSPLHF
TRBV7-8,few,CASSSSLGGAYNEQFF
TRBV7-8,NA,CASSLGRGPQHF
TRBV3-1/TRBV3-2,few,CASSQGQGNNYGYTF
TRBV3-1/TRBV3-2,NA,CASSQVLAPNTGELFF
TRBV7-9,few,CASSSVGDTQYF
TRBV11-3,few,CASSYTSSHEQYF
TRBV19,few,CASSISRRTGELFF
TRBV6-1,NA,CASSDRQGASYEQYF
TRBV7-2,few,CASSKWGLAGGQTGELFF
TRBV7-3,NA,CASRFYSGDEQFF
TRBV2,few,CASSEQGANYGYTF
TRBV7-2,NA,CASSLVGGNFGNQPQHF
TRBV7-2,NA,CASSRTGSNQPQHF
TRBV19,NA,CASSNSYEQYF
TRBV7-6,NA,CASSLKGPNTGELFF
TRBV27,NA,CASKTGILSNQPQHF
TRBV7-3,NA,CASSFIGSLGGKGEQFF